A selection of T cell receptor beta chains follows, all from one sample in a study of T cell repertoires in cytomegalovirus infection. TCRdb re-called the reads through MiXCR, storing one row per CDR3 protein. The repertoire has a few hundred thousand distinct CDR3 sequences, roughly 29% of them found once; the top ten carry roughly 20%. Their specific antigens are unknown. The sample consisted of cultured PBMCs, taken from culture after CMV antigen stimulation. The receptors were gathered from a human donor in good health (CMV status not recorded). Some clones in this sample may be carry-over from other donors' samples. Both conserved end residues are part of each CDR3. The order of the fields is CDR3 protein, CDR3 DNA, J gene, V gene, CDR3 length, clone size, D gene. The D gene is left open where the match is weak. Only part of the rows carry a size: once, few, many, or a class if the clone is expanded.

CDR3: CASSNRVVFGRGEQYF
DNA: TGTGCCAGCAGCAATCGGGTAGTTTTCGGTCGGGGCGAGCAGTACTTC
J: TRBJ2-7
V: TRBV7-2
length: 16
size: -
D: -

CDR3: CASSHTETQYF
DNA: TGTGCCAGCAGCCACACAGAGACCCAGTACTTC
J: TRBJ2-5
V: TRBV7-9
length: 11
size: few
D: -

CDR3: CASSETVMNTEAFF
DNA: TGTGCCAGCAGCGAGACGGTGATGAACACTGAAGCTTTCTTT
J: TRBJ1-1
V: TRBV7-2
length: 14
size: many
D: -

CDR3: CASRHAGGLDEQYF
DNA: TGTGCCAGCAGACACGCAGGGGGTCTAGACGAGCAGTACTTC
J: TRBJ2-7
V: TRBV6-9
length: 14
size: few
D: TRBD1

CDR3: CASSLVGQGNKVTEAFF
DNA: TGCGCCAGCAGCTTGGTTGGACAGGGTAACAAGGTCACTGAAGCTTTCTTT
J: TRBJ1-1
V: TRBV5-1
length: 17
size: -
D: TRBD1

CDR3: CASSPFLGTGELFF
DNA: TGTGCCAGCAGCCCCTTTCTTGGCACCGGGGAGCTGTTTTTT
J: TRBJ2-2
V: TRBV7-2
length: 14
size: few
D: -

CDR3: CASSMDRGHTEAFF
DNA: TGTGCCAGTAGTATGGACAGGGGGCACACTGAAGCTTTCTTT
J: TRBJ1-1
V: TRBV19
length: 14
size: few
D: TRBD1

CDR3: CASSQAGLAGYNEQFF
DNA: TGCGCCAGCAGCCAAGCGGGACTAGCGGGGTACAATGAGCAGTTCTTC
J: TRBJ2-1
V: TRBV4-1
length: 16
size: few
D: TRBD2

CDR3: CASSYLAGVTDTQYF
DNA: TGTGCCAGCAGCTACCTAGCGGGGGTCACAGATACGCAGTATTTT
J: TRBJ2-3
V: TRBV7-6
length: 15
size: few
D: TRBD2

CDR3: CASSLAIGRTYGYTF
DNA: TGTGCCAGCAGCTTAGCGATAGGACGTACCTATGGCTACACCTTC
J: TRBJ1-2
V: TRBV7-2
length: 15
size: many
D: -

CDR3: CASSESLVVAGFQYF
DNA: TGTGCCAGCAGTGAATCATTAGTGGTAGCGGGGTTTCAGTACTTC
J: TRBJ2-7
V: TRBV25-1
length: 15
size: -
D: TRBD2

CDR3: CASSGGPYGYTF
DNA: TGTGCCAGCAGCGGCGGTCCATATGGCTACACCTTC
J: TRBJ1-2
V: TRBV7-2
length: 12
size: many
D: -